This TCR beta chain emerged from a study of cytomegalovirus exposure and HLA in healthy donors. Both 60 Vbeta primers and 13 Jbeta primers went into the PCR. Data came from immunoSEQ multiplex PCR; TCRdb stores just in-frame clones and leaves some out. This table has more than 85,000 clones, 60% to 70% appearing once. The CDR3 runs to 13 residues. Germline CDR1 is MNHNY and CDR2 is SVGAGI (reference sequence). V dropped 6 bases and J dropped 4 bases, with 12 bases sitting between them. This TCR was sampled from a woman aged 25 to 39 in good health and CMV-seronegative. This chain joins TRBV6-6 and TRBJ1-1, with D perhaps matching TRBD1 (6 bases). The sample taken for sequencing was PBMCs. The CDR3, as DNA: TGTGCCAGCAGCCAGGCCAGGGGCACTGAAGCTTTCTTT. Protein product: CASSQARGTEAFF.